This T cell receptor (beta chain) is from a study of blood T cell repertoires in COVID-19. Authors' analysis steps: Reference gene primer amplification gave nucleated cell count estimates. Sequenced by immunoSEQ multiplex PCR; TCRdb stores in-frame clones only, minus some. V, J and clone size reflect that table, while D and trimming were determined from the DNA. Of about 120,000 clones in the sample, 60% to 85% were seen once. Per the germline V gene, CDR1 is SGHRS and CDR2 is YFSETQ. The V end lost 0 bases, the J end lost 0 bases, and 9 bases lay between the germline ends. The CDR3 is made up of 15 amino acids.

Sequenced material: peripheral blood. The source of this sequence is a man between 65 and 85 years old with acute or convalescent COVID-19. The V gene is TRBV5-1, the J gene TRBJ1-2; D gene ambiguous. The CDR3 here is CASSLGGRANYGYTF. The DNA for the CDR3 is TGCGCCAGCAGCTTGGGCGGCAGAGCTAACTATGGCTACACCTTC.